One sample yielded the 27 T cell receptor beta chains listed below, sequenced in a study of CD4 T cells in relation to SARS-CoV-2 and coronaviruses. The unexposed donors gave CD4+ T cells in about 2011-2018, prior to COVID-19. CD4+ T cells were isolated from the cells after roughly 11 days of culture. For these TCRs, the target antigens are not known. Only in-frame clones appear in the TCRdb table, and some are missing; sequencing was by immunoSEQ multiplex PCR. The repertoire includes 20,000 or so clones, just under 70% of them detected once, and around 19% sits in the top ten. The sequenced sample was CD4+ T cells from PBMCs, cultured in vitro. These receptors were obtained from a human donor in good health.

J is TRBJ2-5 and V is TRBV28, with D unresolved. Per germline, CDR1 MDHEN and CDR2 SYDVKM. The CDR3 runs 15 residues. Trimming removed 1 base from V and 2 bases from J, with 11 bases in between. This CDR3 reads CASSLYVTAQETQYF. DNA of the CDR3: TGTGCCAGCAGTTTATACGTGACGGCTCAAGAGACCCAGTACTTC.

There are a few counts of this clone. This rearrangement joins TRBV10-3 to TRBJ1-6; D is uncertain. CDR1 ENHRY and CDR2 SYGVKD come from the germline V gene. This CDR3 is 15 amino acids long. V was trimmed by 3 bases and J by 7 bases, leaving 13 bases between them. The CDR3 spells CAISESSLGNSPLHF. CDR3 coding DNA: TGTGCCATCAGTGAAAGTTCCCTGGGGAATTCACCCCTCCACTTT.

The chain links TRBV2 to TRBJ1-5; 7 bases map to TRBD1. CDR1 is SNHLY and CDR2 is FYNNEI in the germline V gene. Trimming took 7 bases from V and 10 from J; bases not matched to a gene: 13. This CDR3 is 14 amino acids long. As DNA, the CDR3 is TGTGCCAGCAAGGGGGGGACAGACTTTAGTCCCCAGCATTTT. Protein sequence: CASKGGTDFSPQHF.

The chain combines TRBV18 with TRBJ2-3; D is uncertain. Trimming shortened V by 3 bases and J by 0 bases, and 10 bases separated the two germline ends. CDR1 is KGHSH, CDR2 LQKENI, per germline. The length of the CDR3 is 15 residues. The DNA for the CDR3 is TGTGCCAGCTCACCCAGAGGAGCTAGCACAGATACGCAGTATTTT. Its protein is CASSPRGASTDTQYF.

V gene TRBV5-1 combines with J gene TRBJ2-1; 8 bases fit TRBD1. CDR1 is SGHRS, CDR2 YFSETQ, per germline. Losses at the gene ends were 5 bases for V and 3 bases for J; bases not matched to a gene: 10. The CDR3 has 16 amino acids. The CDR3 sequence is CASRGQDGRNYNEQFF. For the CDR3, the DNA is TGCGCCAGCAGGGGACAGGACGGAAGAAACTACAATGAGCAGTTCTTC. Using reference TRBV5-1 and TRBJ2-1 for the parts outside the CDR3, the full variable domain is KAGVTQTPRYLIKTRGQQVTLSCSPISGHRSVSWYQQTPGQGLQFLFEYFSETQRNKGNFPGRFSGRQFSNSRSEMNVSTLELGDSALYLCASRGQDGRNYNEQFFGPGTRLTVL.

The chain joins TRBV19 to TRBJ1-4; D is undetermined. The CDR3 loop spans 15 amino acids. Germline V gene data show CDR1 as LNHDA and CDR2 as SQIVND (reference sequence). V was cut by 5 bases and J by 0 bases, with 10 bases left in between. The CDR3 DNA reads TGTGCCAGTAGTGAAGGGTCTGCAACTAATGAAAAACTGTTTTTT. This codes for CASSEGSATNEKLFF.

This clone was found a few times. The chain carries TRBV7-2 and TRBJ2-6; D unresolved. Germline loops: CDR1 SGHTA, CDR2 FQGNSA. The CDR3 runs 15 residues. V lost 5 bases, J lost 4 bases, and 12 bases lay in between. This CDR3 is CASSHESAGANVLTF. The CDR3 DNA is TGTGCCAGCAGCCATGAATCCGCCGGGGCCAACGTCCTGACTTTC. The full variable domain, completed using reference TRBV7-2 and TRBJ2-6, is GAGVSQSPSNKVTEKGKDVELRCDPISGHTALYWYRQSLGQGLEFLIYFQGNSAPDKSGLPSDRFSAERTGGSVSTLTIQRTQQEDSAVYLCASSHESAGANVLTFGAGSRLTVL.

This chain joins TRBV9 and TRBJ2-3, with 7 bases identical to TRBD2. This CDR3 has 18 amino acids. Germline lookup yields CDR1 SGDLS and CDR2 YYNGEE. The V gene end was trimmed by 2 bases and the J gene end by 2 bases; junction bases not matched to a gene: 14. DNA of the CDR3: TGTGCCAGCAGCGTTGTTCCCCGGGGCGCGGGGGACACAGATACGCAGTATTTT. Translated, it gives CASSVVPRGAGDTDTQYF.

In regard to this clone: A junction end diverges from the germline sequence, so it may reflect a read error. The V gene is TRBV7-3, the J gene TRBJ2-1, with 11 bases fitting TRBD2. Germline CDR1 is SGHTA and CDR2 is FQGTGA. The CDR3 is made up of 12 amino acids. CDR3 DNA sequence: TGTGCCAGCAGCCAGCCGGGACTAGCGGTAGTCTTC. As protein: CASSQPGLAVVF.

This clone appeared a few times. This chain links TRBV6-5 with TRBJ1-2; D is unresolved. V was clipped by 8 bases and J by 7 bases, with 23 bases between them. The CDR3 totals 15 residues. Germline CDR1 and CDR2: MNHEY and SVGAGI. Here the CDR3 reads CASYDTDGPSAGYTF. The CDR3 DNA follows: TGTGCCAGCTATGATACCGACGGCCCTTCGGCTGGCTACACCTTC.

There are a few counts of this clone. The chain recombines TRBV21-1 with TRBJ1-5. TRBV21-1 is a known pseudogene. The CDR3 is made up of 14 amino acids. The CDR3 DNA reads TGTGCCAGCAGCAAAGAGAAAGGCAATCAGCCCCAGCATTTT. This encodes CASSKEKGNQPQHF.

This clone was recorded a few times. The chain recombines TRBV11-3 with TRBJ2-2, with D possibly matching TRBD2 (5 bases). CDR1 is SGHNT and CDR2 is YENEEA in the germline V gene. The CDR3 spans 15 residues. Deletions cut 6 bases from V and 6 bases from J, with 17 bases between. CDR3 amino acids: CASRPGRGLPGELFF. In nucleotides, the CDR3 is TGTGCCAGCAGACCGGGCCGGGGTTTACCCGGGGAGCTGTTTTTT.

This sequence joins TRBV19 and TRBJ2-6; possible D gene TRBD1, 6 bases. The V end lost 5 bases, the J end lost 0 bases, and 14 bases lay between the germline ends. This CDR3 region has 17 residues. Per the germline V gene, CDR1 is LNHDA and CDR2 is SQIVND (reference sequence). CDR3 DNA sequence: TGTGCCAGTAGTCTCCGGGACAAAAGCTCTGGGGCCAACGTCCTGACTTTC. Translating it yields CASSLRDKSSGANVLTF.

CDR3 DNA: TGCAGCGTTTCATCTCTCGGCGTGGGGCAGGGGGGTGCTGAAGCTTTCTTT. Encoded protein: CSVSSLGVGQGGAEAFF. The rearrangement links TRBV29-1 to TRBJ1-1; 7 bases agree with TRBD1. After removal of 5 bases from V and 6 bases from J, the junction contained 21 bases not matched to a gene. The CDR3 length is 17 residues. In germline, CDR1 is SQVTM, CDR2 ANQGSEA.

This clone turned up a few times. The CDR3 reads CASSLAGERNEKLFF. CDR3 in DNA: TGTGCCAGCAGCTTGGCAGGTGAACGAAATGAAAAACTGTTTTTT. V gene TRBV7-9 combines with J gene TRBJ1-4; D unresolved. CDR3 size: 15 residues. Germline CDR1 reads SEHNR; CDR2 reads FQNEAQ (reference sequence). V dropped 3 bases and J dropped 5 bases, with 13 bases sitting between them.

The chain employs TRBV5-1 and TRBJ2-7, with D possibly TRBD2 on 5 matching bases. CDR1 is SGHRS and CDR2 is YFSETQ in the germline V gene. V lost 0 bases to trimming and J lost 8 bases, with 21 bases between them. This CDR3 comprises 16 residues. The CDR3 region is CASSLGPGQRDYKQYF. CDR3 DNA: TGCGCCAGCAGCTTGGGGCCGGGCCAGAGGGATTACAAGCAGTACTTC.

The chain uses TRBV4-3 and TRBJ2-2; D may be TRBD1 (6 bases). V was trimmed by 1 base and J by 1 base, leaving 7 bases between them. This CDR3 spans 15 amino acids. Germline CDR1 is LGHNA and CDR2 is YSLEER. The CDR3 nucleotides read TGCGCCAGCAGCCAAGTGACAGGGAACACCGGGGAGCTGTTTTTT. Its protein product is CASSQVTGNTGELFF.

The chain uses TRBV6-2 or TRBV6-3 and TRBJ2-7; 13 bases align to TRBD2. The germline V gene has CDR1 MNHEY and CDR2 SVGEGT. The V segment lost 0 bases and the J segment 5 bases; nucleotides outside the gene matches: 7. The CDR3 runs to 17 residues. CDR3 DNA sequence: TGTGCCAGCAGTTACTCAACTAGCGGGAGGGCCACAGACGAGCAGTACTTC. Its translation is CASSYSTSGRATDEQYF.

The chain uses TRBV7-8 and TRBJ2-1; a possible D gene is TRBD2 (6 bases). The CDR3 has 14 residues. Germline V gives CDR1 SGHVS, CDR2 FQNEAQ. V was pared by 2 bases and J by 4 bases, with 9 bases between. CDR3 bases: TGTGCCAGCAGCTTATCCGCGGGATACAATGAGCAGTTCTTC. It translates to CASSLSAGYNEQFF.

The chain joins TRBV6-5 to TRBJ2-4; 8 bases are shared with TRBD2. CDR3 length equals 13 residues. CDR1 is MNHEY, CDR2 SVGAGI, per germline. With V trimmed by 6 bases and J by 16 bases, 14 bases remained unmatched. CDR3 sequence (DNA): TGTGCCAGCAGCCCCATACGGGGGGGAGGGAACTACTTC. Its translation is CASSPIRGGGNYF.

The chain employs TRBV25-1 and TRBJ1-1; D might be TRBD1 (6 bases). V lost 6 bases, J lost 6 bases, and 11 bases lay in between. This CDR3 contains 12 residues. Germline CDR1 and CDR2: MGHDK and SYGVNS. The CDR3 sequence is CASRRGGAEAFF. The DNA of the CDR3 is TGTGCCAGCAGGAGGGGGGGCGCTGAAGCTTTCTTT.

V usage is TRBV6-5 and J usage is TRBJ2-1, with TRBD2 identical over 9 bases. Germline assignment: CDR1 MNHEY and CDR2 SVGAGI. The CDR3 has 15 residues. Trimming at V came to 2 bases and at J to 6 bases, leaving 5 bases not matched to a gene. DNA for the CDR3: TGTGCCAGCAGTTACGGGGGACTAGCCCTCAATGAGCAGTTCTTC. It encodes CASSYGGLALNEQFF.

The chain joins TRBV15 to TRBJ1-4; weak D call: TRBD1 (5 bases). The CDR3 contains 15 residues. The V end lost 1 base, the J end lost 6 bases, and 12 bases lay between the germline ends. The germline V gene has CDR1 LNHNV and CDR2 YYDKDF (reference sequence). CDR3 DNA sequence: TGTGCCACCAGCAGAGTTCCGGGGGGGTATGAAAAACTGTTTTTT. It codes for CATSRVPGGYEKLFF.

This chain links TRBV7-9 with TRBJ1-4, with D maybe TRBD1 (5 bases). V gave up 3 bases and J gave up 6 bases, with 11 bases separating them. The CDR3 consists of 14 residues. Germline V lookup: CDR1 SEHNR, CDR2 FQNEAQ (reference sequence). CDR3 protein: CASSLLQGDEKLFF. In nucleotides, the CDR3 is TGTGCCAGCAGCTTGTTGCAGGGCGATGAAAAACTGTTTTTT.

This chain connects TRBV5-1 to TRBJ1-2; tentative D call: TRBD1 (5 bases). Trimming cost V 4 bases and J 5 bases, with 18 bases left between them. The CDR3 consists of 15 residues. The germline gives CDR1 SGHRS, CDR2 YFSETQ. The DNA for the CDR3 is TGCGCCAGCAGCCCGTCGGGGCAGTCAGAGTATGGCTACACCTTC. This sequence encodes CASSPSGQSEYGYTF.

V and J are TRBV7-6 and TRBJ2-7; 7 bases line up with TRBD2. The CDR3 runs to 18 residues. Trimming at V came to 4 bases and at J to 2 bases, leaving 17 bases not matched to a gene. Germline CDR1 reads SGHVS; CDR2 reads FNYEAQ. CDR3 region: CASSSSLAWGGMTYEQYF. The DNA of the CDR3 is TGTGCCAGCAGCTCTAGCCTGGCCTGGGGGGGAATGACCTACGAGCAGTACTTC.

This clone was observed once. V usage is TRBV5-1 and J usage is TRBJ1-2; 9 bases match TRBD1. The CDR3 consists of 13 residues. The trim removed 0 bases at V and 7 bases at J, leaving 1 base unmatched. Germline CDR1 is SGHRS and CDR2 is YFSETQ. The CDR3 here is CASSLAGQGGYTF. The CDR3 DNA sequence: TGCGCCAGCAGCTTGGCGGGACAGGGTGGCTACACCTTC.